These T cell receptor beta chains were read from a single sample in a study of blood T cells in healthy people across ages. TCRdb re-called the 5' RACE reads through MiXCR, storing one row per CDR3 protein. In the table there are 540,000 or so distinct CDR3 sequences, more than 45% of which are singletons. Sequenced material: blood. These receptors were obtained from an elderly man in good health. Each CDR3 is given with its conserved first and last residue. Each record gives: J gene, D gene, clone size, V gene, CDR3 protein, CDR3 DNA. The D gene is left open where the match is weak. Clone size is shown for a subset of rows, as once, few, many or a class of expanded clone.

>TRBJ2-7|TRBD2|.|TRBV4-2
CASNQGTSGTGEQYF
TGTGCCAGCAACCAAGGGACTAGCGGGACCGGGGAGCAGTACTTC
>TRBJ2-5|TRBD2|.|TRBV7-2
CASSSMTSGETQYF
TGTGCCAGCAGCTCGATGACTAGCGGAGAGACCCAGTACTTC
>TRBJ1-6|TRBD1|many|TRBV6-6
CASSLDRGQGPLHF
TGTGCCAGCAGTCTTGACAGGGGACAAGGACCCCTCCACTTT
>TRBJ2-5|TRBD2|few|TRBV7-2
CASSLGAKGLAGGETQYF
TGTGCCAGCAGCTTAGGGGCTAAAGGACTAGCGGGAGGAGAGACCCAGTACTTC
>TRBJ2-1|.|.|TRBV10-3
CATGKGDNEQFF
TGTGCCACAGGGAAGGGTGATAATGAGCAGTTCTTC
>TRBJ2-7|TRBD2|few|TRBV5-1
CASSLESSGTYEQYF
TGCGCCAGCAGCTTGGAGTCTAGCGGGACCTACGAGCAGTACTTC
>TRBJ1-6|.|.|TRBV12-3/TRBV12-4
CASSLSSQGNSPLHF
TGTGCCAGCAGTTTGTCGTCGCAGGGCAATTCACCCCTCCACTTT
>TRBJ2-1|.|.|TRBV6-5
CASSSPGLTNEQFF
TGTGCCAGCAGTTCACCGGGACTTACTAATGAGCAGTTCTTC
>TRBJ1-1|.|.|TRBV20-1
CSARGDAYTEAFF
TGCAGTGCTAGAGGGGACGCGTACACTGAAGCTTTCTTT
>TRBJ1-6|TRBD1|.|TRBV7-9
CASTTGTATAPLHF
TGTGCCAGCACCACCGGGACAGCTACCGCACCCCTCCACTTT
>TRBJ1-2|.|.|TRBV20-1
CSASSVSGGRYGYTF
TGCAGTGCTAGTTCGGTCTCCGGCGGACGCTATGGCTACACCTTC
>TRBJ2-1|TRBD1|few|TRBV7-2
CASSLGPRTGGSYEQFF
TGTGCCAGCAGCTTGGGACCCCGGACAGGAGGCTCCTACGAGCAGTTCTTC
>TRBJ2-7|.|once|TRBV2
CASSLGLPYEQYF
TGTGCCAGCAGCCTCGGGTTACCCTACGAGCAGTACTTC
>TRBJ1-1|.|.|TRBV6-2/TRBV6-3
CASSYSSIRNTEAFF
TGTGCCAGCAGTTACTCGAGTATCAGGAACACTGAAGCTTTCTTT
>TRBJ2-2|.|.|TRBV20-1
CSARTGVDTGELFF
TGCAGTGCGAGAACGGGGGTGGACACCGGGGAGCTGTTTTTT
>TRBJ2-5|.|.|TRBV19
CASSIGQGKETQYF
TGTGCCAGTAGTATCGGGCAGGGGAAAGAGACCCAGTACTTC
>TRBJ2-5|.|.|TRBV7-2
CASSPRSFQETQYF
TGTGCCAGCAGCCCGCGGAGTTTCCAAGAGACCCAGTACTTC
>TRBJ2-1|.|.|TRBV5-6
CASSIGGHPYNEQFF
TGTGCCAGCAGTATAGGGGGACACCCTTACAATGAGCAGTTCTTC
>TRBJ2-5|.|.|TRBV20-1
CSARDSGTQETQYF
TGCAGTGCTAGAGATTCGGGAACCCAAGAGACCCAGTACTTC
>TRBJ2-1|TRBD2|.|TRBV29-1
CNVEGASGGAYNEQFF
TGCAACGTTGAGGGCGCTAGCGGGGGAGCGTACAATGAGCAGTTCTTC
>TRBJ1-2|TRBD1|.|TRBV25-1
CASSSTTGGWYGYTF
TGTGCCAGCAGTTCAACGACAGGGGGCTGGTATGGCTACACCTTC
>TRBJ2-7|TRBD2|.|TRBV7-8
CASSLRDYSYEQYF
TGTGCCAGCAGCTTACGGGACTACTCCTACGAGCAGTACTTC
>TRBJ2-7|TRBD2|few|TRBV6-2/TRBV6-3
CASRNAGTNSYEQYF
TGTGCCAGCAGGAATGCCGGGACTAACTCCTACGAGCAGTACTTC
>TRBJ2-5|.|.|TRBV6-1
CASSEGGFEETQYF
TGTGCCAGCAGTGAAGGGGGATTCGAAGAGACCCAGTACTTC
>TRBJ1-6|.|once|TRBV7-9
CASSLETARNSPLHF
TGTGCCAGCAGCTTAGAGACAGCCCGAAATTCACCCCTCCACTTT
>TRBJ2-1|.|.|TRBV9
CASSVSQGSSYNEQFF
TGTGCCAGCAGCGTAAGCCAAGGAAGCTCCTACAATGAGCAGTTCTTC
>TRBJ1-5|.|.|TRBV20-1
CSAQTGGRSNQPQHF
TGCAGTGCCCAGACCGGGGGCCGTAGCAATCAGCCCCAGCATTTT
>TRBJ2-6|.|few|TRBV7-9
CASSLKSQAYSGANVLTF
TGTGCCAGCAGCTTAAAATCCCAGGCGTACTCTGGGGCCAACGTCCTGACTTTC
>TRBJ1-2|TRBD1|.|TRBV9
CASSPNSGQGEGYTF
TGTGCCAGCAGCCCCAACTCTGGACAGGGAGAGGGCTACACCTTC
>TRBJ2-3|TRBD1|.|TRBV6-1
CAAGQGVSDTQYF
TGTGCCGCCGGACAGGGTGTATCAGATACGCAGTATTTT
>TRBJ1-2|.|.|TRBV20-1
CSARDLGHNYGYTF
TGCAGTGCTAGAGATCTAGGACATAACTATGGCTACACCTTC
>TRBJ2-7|TRBD2|.|TRBV20-1
CSANGGDSYEQYF
TGCAGTGCCAATGGGGGGGACTCCTACGAGCAGTACTTC
>TRBJ1-1|.|.|TRBV30
CAWMRGSTEAFF
TGTGCCTGGATGAGGGGTAGCACTGAAGCTTTCTTT
>TRBJ2-7|.|.|TRBV5-4
CASSAAGGGRTYEQYF
TGTGCCAGCAGCGCCGCAGGAGGGGGACGAACCTACGAGCAGTACTTC
>TRBJ2-7|TRBD1|.|TRBV7-3
CASSLKAGQGYEKYF
TGTGCCAGCAGCTTAAAGGCGGGACAGGGTTACGAGAAGTACTTC
>TRBJ1-1|TRBD1|.|TRBV4-3
CASSPGQSNTEAFF
TGCGCCAGCAGCCCGGGACAGTCGAACACTGAAGCTTTCTTT
>TRBJ2-3|TRBD2|.|TRBV6-6
CASSTGGAITRTQYF
TGTGCCAGCAGTACCGGGGGGGCGATAACCCGGACGCAGTATTTT
>TRBJ2-1|.|.|TRBV5-1
CASTSVQLYNEQFF
TGCGCCAGCACCTCCGTACAGCTCTACAATGAGCAGTTCTTC
>TRBJ2-3|TRBD2|few|TRBV2
CASSGTSNTDTQYF
TGTGCCAGCAGCGGGACTAGCAACACAGATACGCAGTATTTT
>TRBJ1-2|.|many|TRBV12-3/TRBV12-4
CASSLGGGYGYTF
TGTGCCAGCAGTTTAGGGGGAGGATATGGCTACACCTTC
>TRBJ2-3|TRBD2|.|TRBV5-1
CASSPGLVVYTQYF
TGCGCCAGCAGCCCGGGACTAGTAGTCTATACGCAGTATTTT